The clone carrying this T cell receptor (beta chain) was recorded a few times. V gave up 0 bases and J gave up 3 bases, with 8 bases separating them. Germline assignment: CDR1 MGHRA and CDR2 YSYEKL. CDR3 length: 14 residues. This record belongs to a study of control samples from healthy donors and cancer patients. Data came from immunoSEQ multiplex PCR; TCRdb stores just in-frame clones and leaves some out. Here the sample spans 170,000 or so clones, around 92% being singletons. This sequence was found in a woman in her thirties or forties in good health. The chain is built from TRBV4-1 and TRBJ1-2; tentatively, D is TRBD1 (5 bases). Sequenced sample: blood. This CDR3 is CASSQDATDYGYTF. The CDR3 bases are TGCGCCAGCAGCCAAGATGCGACAGACTATGGCTACACCTTC.